These 6 T cell receptor beta chains originate from one sample sequenced in a study of shared clonotypes between healthy human individuals. Assay: immunoSEQ multiplex PCR; the TCRdb copy retains only in-frame clones and omits some. Among some 2,000,000 clones listed, 90% to 95% were seen once. The specimen sequenced was naive CD4+ T cells sorted from blood. Noted subset: CD45RA+ positively selected. The source is a man aged 18 to 35 in good health.

The V call is TRBV27, the J call TRBJ2-3, with a tentative D call TRBD2 (5 bases). Germline V gene sequence: CDR1 MNHEY, CDR2 SMNVEV (reference sequence). The CDR3 runs to 17 residues. V lost 10 bases, J lost 0 bases, and 23 bases lay in between. CDR3 region: CATWKGSAARSTDTQYF. The CDR3, as DNA: TGTGCCACATGGAAGGGTAGCGCGGCTCGTAGCACAGATACGCAGTATTTT.

The J gene is TRBJ1-2, the V gene TRBV6-1; D unclear. V was pared by 1 base and J by 4 bases, with 10 bases between. Germline V gives CDR1 MNHNS, CDR2 SASEGT. CDR3 length equals 14 residues. The CDR3 spells CASSEEEGAYGYTF. As DNA, the CDR3 is TGTGCCAGCAGTGAAGAAGAGGGCGCCTATGGCTACACCTTC.

The CDR3 spells CASSLGLAERGEQFF. CDR3 DNA sequence: TGCGCCAGCAGCTTGGGACTAGCGGAGAGGGGTGAGCAGTTCTTC. The chain has TRBV5-1 and TRBJ2-1, with 9 nucleotides matching TRBD2. The V segment lost 0 bases and the J segment 9 bases; nucleotides outside the gene matches: 7. Germline V gives CDR1 SGHRS, CDR2 YFSETQ. The CDR3 is 15 residues long.

The chain couples TRBV18 to TRBJ2-3; 8 nucleotides match TRBD2. The CDR3 runs to 18 residues. Unmatched junction bases numbered 10, after V lost 2 bases and J lost 0 bases. Germline CDR1 KGHSH, CDR2 LQKENI. The CDR3 DNA follows: TGTGCCAGCTCACCAAAAGCGGGGGCTCGCCCTAGCACAGATACGCAGTATTTT. Protein sequence: CASSPKAGARPSTDTQYF. The full variable domain, with the rest looked up from reference TRBV18 and TRBJ2-3, is NAGVMQNPRHLVRRRGQEARLRCSPMKGHSHVYWYRQLPEEGLKFMVYLQKENIIDESGMPKERFSAEFPKEGPSILRIQQVVRGDSAAYFCASSPKAGARPSTDTQYFGPGTRLTVL.

This rearrangement joins TRBV18 to TRBJ2-1, with TRBD2 matching 8 bases. Trimming removed 3 bases from V and 9 bases from J; junction bases left unmatched: 16. The germline V gene has CDR1 KGHSH and CDR2 LQKENI. The CDR3 sequence is 17 residues long. The chain's CDR3 is CASSPAGRGAQPGEQFF. In DNA form, the CDR3 reads TGTGCCAGCTCACCGGCTGGGCGGGGGGCGCAACCCGGTGAGCAGTTCTTC.

CDR3 DNA sequence: TGTGCCAGCAGCGTAGGCAGCGGGAGGGGGGATACGCAGTATTTT. Amino acids: CASSVGSGRGDTQYF. This chain uses TRBV9 with TRBJ2-3, with TRBD2 identical over 10 bases. V shed 0 bases and J 6 bases; nucleotides not matched to a gene: 4. CDR3 size: 15 residues. From germline, CDR1 is SGDLS and CDR2 YYNGEE.